Detailed here is one T cell receptor beta chain. These data are taken from a study of early T cells in non-severe SARS-CoV-2 infection. The CDR3 runs 18 residues. The V gene's germline CDR1 is GTSNPN and CDR2 SVGIG (reference sequence). V lost 5 bases, J lost 5 bases, and 30 bases lay in between. Attachment of unique molecular identifiers to individual cDNA molecules was performed. One entry per CDR3 protein, called by TCRdb with MiXCR from the 5' RACE reads. The table has tens of thousands of distinct CDR3 sequences, around 15% seen once; the top ten hold roughly 6%. Input material: whole blood. V and J are TRBV30 and TRBJ1-1; maybe TRBD1 (6 bases). This TCR derives from an adult who was a healthcare worker with PCR-confirmed SARS-CoV-2 infection or an uninfected control (not recorded which). This chain's CDR3 is CAWARGGTLTGLRTEAFF. CDR3 DNA sequence: TGTGCCTGGGCCCGCGGAGGGACCCTAACAGGGTTGAGGACTGAAGCTTTCTTT.